These 26 T cell receptor beta chains were sequenced from one sample in a study of regulatory T cells in long-lasting Graves disease. TCR beta libraries were built with iRepertoire HTBI primers and Arm-PCR of CDR3 regions. TCRdb reanalysed the multiplex PCR reads using MiXCR and keeps one entry per CDR3 protein. The table shows hundreds of thousands of distinct CDR3 sequences, with more than 20% occurring only once. Time point indicated: persistent/refractory GD, antithyroid drugs over 5 years with positive TRAb. The TCR library was prepared using RNA isolated from PBMCs. This sample comprised peripheral blood mononuclear cells (PBMCs), obtained when the disease was refractory, from a patient treated with antithyroid drugs. The receptor source for this set is a female donor with Graves disease.

To note about this clonotype: One end of the junction is discordant with germline, which a read error may explain. In DNA form, the CDR3 reads TGCGCCAGCAGCCAAGGAGTAGCTCAGCCCCAGCATTTT. This gives the protein CASSQGVAQPQHF. The V gene is TRBV7-3, the J gene TRBJ1-5, with D uncertain. Germline values: CDR1 SGHTA, CDR2 FQGTGA. The length of the CDR3 is 13 residues.

This clonotype showed up many times. The chain joins TRBV9 to TRBJ1-4; D is possibly TRBD1 (5 bases). The CDR3 spans 16 residues. Germline-derived CDR1 and CDR2 are SGDLS and YYNGEE. The V end was cut by 2 bases, the J end by 2 bases, with 13 bases between. CDR3 sequence: CASSVGTSWTNEKLFF. CDR3 DNA: TGTGCCAGCAGCGTGGGGACCTCGTGGACTAATGAAAAACTGTTTTTT.

This clonotype was detected a few times. The genes are TRBV7-9 and TRBJ2-7; D call uncertain. Between the trimmed V and J ends, which lost 5 bases and 0 bases, there was a span of 11 bases. The germline V gene has CDR1 SEHNR and CDR2 FQNEAQ (reference sequence). The CDR3 length is 14 residues. In nucleotides, the CDR3 is TGTGCCAGCAGCGTCTCGGTGAGCTCCTACGAGCAGTACTTC. It specifies CASSVSVSSYEQYF. Combining the CDR3 with reference TRBV7-9 and TRBJ2-7 gives the whole variable domain DTGVSQNPRHKITKRGQNVTFRCDPISEHNRLYWYRQTLGQGPEFLTYFQNEAQLEKSRLLSDRFSAERPKGSFSTLEIQRTEQGDSAMYLCASSVSVSSYEQYFGPGTRLTVT.

This clonotype was seen many times. The chain couples TRBV28 to TRBJ2-5; 7 bases align to TRBD1. The CDR3 spans 14 residues. The V segment lost 6 bases and the J segment 2 bases; nucleotides outside the gene matches: 6. CDR1 is MDHEN, CDR2 SYDVKM, per germline. The CDR3 region is CASSMTGSQETQYF. CDR3 DNA: TGTGCCAGCAGCATGACAGGGTCTCAAGAGACCCAGTACTTC.

The chain couples TRBV27 to TRBJ1-5, with D possibly TRBD1 on 5 matching bases. The V gene's germline CDR1 is MNHEY and CDR2 SMNVEV (reference sequence). The V and J ends lost 6 bases and 6 bases respectively, with 18 bases between them. The CDR3 extends over 15 amino acids. The CDR3 DNA is TGTGCCAGCAGACGGACGGTGGAGAGGGGTCAGCCCCAGCATTTT. This translates into CASRRTVERGQPQHF.

In this sample, this clonotype turned up many times. This chain uses TRBV27 with TRBJ1-5; D uncertain. V gave up 2 bases and J gave up 8 bases, with 10 bases separating them. The CDR3 is 13 amino acids. Germline V gene data show CDR1 as MNHEY and CDR2 as SMNVEV (reference sequence). The CDR3 coding sequence is TGTGCCAGCAGTTTAACCAAAAGTAAGCCCCAGCATTTT. Translated, it gives CASSLTKSKPQHF.

The chain's CDR3 is CASSYWGGEGNEQFF. CDR3 sequence (DNA): TGTGCCAGCAGCTACTGGGGGGGAGAGGGCAATGAGCAGTTCTTC. V is TRBV2 and J is TRBJ2-1; TRBD2 matches 7 bases. The CDR3 loop spans 15 amino acids. Unmatched junction bases numbered 11, after V lost 6 bases and J lost 6 bases. Germline assignment: CDR1 SNHLY and CDR2 FYNNEI. Supplemented by reference TRBV2 and TRBJ2-1, the full variable domain reads EPEVTQTPSHQVTQMGQEVILRCVPISNHLYFYWYRQILGQKVEFLVSFYNNEISEKSEIFDDQFSVERPDGSNFTLKIRSTKLEDSAMYFCASSYWGGEGNEQFFGPGTRLTVL.

Ten or more counts support this clonotype. The V gene is TRBV28, the J gene TRBJ2-4; TRBD1 matches 8 bases. J lost 2 bases, V lost 1 base, and 4 bases had no gene match. Germline V lookup: CDR1 MDHEN, CDR2 SYDVKM. The CDR3 is 16 amino acids. The chain's CDR3 is CASSLYQGATKNIQYF. The CDR3 nucleotides read TGTGCCAGCAGTTTATACCAGGGGGCTACCAAAAACATTCAGTACTTC.

The gene calls are TRBV4-1 and TRBJ2-7; 8 nucleotides match TRBD1. V dropped 1 base and J dropped 3; count of bases not matched to a gene: 8. This CDR3 has 16 amino acids. CDR1 and CDR2 (germline): MGHRA, YSYEKL. The CDR3 is CASSQAPGTGNYEQYF. The CDR3 DNA reads TGCGCCAGCAGCCAAGCTCCCGGGACAGGCAACTACGAGCAGTACTTC.

This clonotype was found a few times. The chain employs TRBV3-1 and TRBJ1-5, with D possibly being TRBD1 (6 bases). The germline V gene has CDR1 LGHDT and CDR2 YNNKEL (reference sequence). The CDR3 is made up of 16 amino acids. V was pared by 0 bases and J by 4 bases, with 13 bases between. CDR3 in DNA: TGTGCCAGCAGCCAAGACAGCCCCGGACAGAATCAGCCCCAGCATTTT. Residues: CASSQDSPGQNQPQHF. The variable domain in full, with the rest retrieved from reference TRBV3-1 and TRBJ1-5, is DTAVSQTPKYLVTQMGNDKSIKCEQNLGHDTMYWYKQDSKKFLKIMFSYNNKELIINETVPNRFSPKSPDKAHLNLHINSLELGDSAVYFCASSQDSPGQNQPQHFGDGTRLSIL.

In its sample, this clonotype was seen many times. The chain has TRBV5-1 and TRBJ2-6; D might be TRBD1 (6 bases). Trimming removed 4 bases at V and 0 bases at J, with 17 bases between. The CDR3 totals 18 residues. Germline V lookup: CDR1 SGHRS, CDR2 YFSETQ. The CDR3 DNA sequence: TGCGCCAGCAGCCCTCAAGGGACATCAGGCTCTGGGGCCAACGTCCTGACTTTC. It specifies CASSPQGTSGSGANVLTF.

V and J are TRBV6-2 or TRBV6-3 and TRBJ2-7; possibly TRBD1 or TRBD2 for D (5 bases each). This CDR3 is built from 16 residues. Deletions cut 2 bases from V and 3 bases from J, with 17 bases between. The germline V gene has CDR1 MNHEY and CDR2 SVGEGT. In DNA, the CDR3 is TGTGCCAGCAGTTACCGGGGCACCTCTTTTGACTACGAGCAGTACTTC. Encoded protein: CASSYRGTSFDYEQYF.

The table lists this clonotype with a few counts. The chain has TRBV5-8 and TRBJ1-1; tentative D call: TRBD1 (6 bases). Trimming took off 4 bases at V and 0 bases at J, with 13 bases between the two ends. The CDR3 is 15 residues long. CDR1 SGHTS and CDR2 YDEGEE come from the germline V gene. The CDR3 sequence: CASSRGGDMNTEAFF. The CDR3 DNA is TGTGCCAGCAGCCGGGGGGGGGACATGAACACTGAAGCTTTCTTT.

This clonotype was counted ten times or more. The J gene is TRBJ2-7, the V gene TRBV5-1; D uncertain. Deletions cut 6 bases from V and 3 bases from J, with 13 bases between. In germline, CDR1 is SGHRS, CDR2 YFSETQ. This CDR3 is built from 13 residues. CDR3 bases: TGCGCCAGCACCCAGGAGAATAACTACGAGCAGTACTTC. It codes for CASTQENNYEQYF.

A note on this clonotype: A read error may explain this, as a much larger clone is one base away. The DNA for the CDR3 is TGTGCCAGCGGCTTAGACCCAGGGTTCGCGGAGACCCAGTACTTC. Translation gives CASGLDPGFAETQYF. This chain joins TRBV7-6 and TRBJ2-5; maybe TRBD1 (5 bases). The germline CDR1 and CDR2 sequences are SGHVS and FNYEAQ. The CDR3 has 15 residues.

The chain carries TRBV19 and TRBJ2-6; D is tentatively TRBD1 or TRBD2 (5 bases each). CDR3 length: 17 amino acids. CDR1 is LNHDA, CDR2 SQIVND, per germline (reference sequence). The V end lost 4 bases, the J end lost 0 bases, and 13 bases lay between the germline ends. CDR3 sequence: CASSTGTIVSGANVLTF. CDR3 sequence (DNA): TGTGCCAGTAGTACGGGGACCATCGTCTCTGGGGCCAACGTCCTGACTTTC.

The chain employs TRBV29-1 and TRBJ2-6; possible D gene TRBD2, 6 bases. Trimming cost V 8 bases and J 2 bases, with 13 bases left between them. The CDR3 extends over 14 amino acids. Germline CDR1 and CDR2: SQVTM and ANQGSEA. The CDR3 DNA reads TGCAGCTTTAGTCCGGGGGCTGGGGCCAACGTCCTGACTTTC. This codes for CSFSPGAGANVLTF.

This chain links TRBV6-1 with TRBJ2-7; D is perhaps TRBD1 or TRBD2 (5 bases each). The germline CDR1 and CDR2 sequences are MNHNS and SASEGT. CDR3 length equals 14 residues. V lost 7 bases and J 5 bases, leaving 18 bases between the germline ends. This CDR3 reads CASTIPGTINEQYF. In DNA form, the CDR3 reads TGTGCCAGCACTATACCCGGGACCATAAACGAGCAGTACTTC.

This clonotype has a count of ten or more. This chain links TRBV29-1 with TRBJ2-7; D unresolved. The CDR3 contains 13 residues. V was trimmed by 0 bases and J by 0 bases, leaving 6 bases between them. Germline CDR1 SQVTM, CDR2 ANQGSEA. CDR3 loop: CSVEDPNSYEQYF. The CDR3 DNA reads TGCAGCGTTGAAGACCCCAACTCCTACGAGCAGTACTTC.

The chain recombines TRBV7-9 with TRBJ1-2; TRBD1 agrees at 7 bases. CDR1 and CDR2 (germline): SEHNR, FQNEAQ (reference sequence). V was pared by 11 bases and J by 1 base, with 7 bases of the junction left unmatched. CDR3 length: 13 residues. In DNA form, the CDR3 reads TGTGCCGGCGGGGACAGAGATAACTATGGCTACACCTTC. Residues: CAGGDRDNYGYTF.

This clonotype was seen more than once but under ten times. The gene calls are TRBV5-1 and TRBJ2-7, with D hard to call. The V gene lost 4 bases and the J gene lost 3 bases, with 14 bases spanning the gap. Per the germline V gene, CDR1 is SGHRS and CDR2 is YFSETQ. CDR3 length: 14 amino acids. The CDR3 DNA is TGCGCCAGCAGCGCCGGCTCGAGATTCTACGAGCAGTACTTC. Translation gives CASSAGSRFYEQYF.

This clonotype was counted at least ten times. The genes are TRBV2 and TRBJ2-5; weak D call: TRBD1 (6 bases). V lost 7 bases to trimming and J lost 5 bases, with 20 bases between them. The CDR3 runs 15 residues. Germline values: CDR1 SNHLY, CDR2 FYNNEI. As DNA, the CDR3 is TGTGCCAGCACGGAAGGCGGTGGGGGCCAGGAGACCCAGTACTTC. This encodes CASTEGGGGQETQYF.

The chain carries TRBV27 and TRBJ1-5; 8 nucleotides agree with TRBD1. The CDR3 has 14 residues. J was trimmed by 6 bases and V by 2 bases; bases with no gene match: 3. In germline, CDR1 is MNHEY, CDR2 SMNVEV (reference sequence). The CDR3 DNA sequence: TGTGCCAGCAGTTTAAGACAGGGGAGTCAGCCCCAGCATTTT. Translation: CASSLRQGSQPQHF.

This clonotype occurred many times. This chain joins TRBV12-3 or TRBV12-4 and TRBJ1-6; D not certain. The CDR3 runs to 14 residues. V dropped 5 bases and J dropped 7 bases, with 12 bases sitting between them. CDR3 loop: CASSPVPWNSPLHF. The CDR3 bases are TGTGCCAGCAGTCCCGTCCCCTGGAATTCACCCCTCCACTTT.

This clonotype was counted a few times. V and J are TRBV5-5 and TRBJ1-3; perhaps TRBD1 as D (5 bases). The CDR3 is 15 amino acids. The germline V and J ends were trimmed by 3 bases and 2 bases, with 12 bases remaining between them. From germline, CDR1 is SGHKS and CDR2 YYEKEE (reference sequence). CDR3 sequence: CASSWGGGAGNTIYF. The CDR3 DNA reads as TGTGCCAGCAGCTGGGGTGGAGGGGCTGGAAACACCATATATTTT.

At least ten counts were recorded for this clonotype. This chain connects TRBV14 to TRBJ2-7; 7 nucleotides line up with TRBD1. Looked up from germline, CDR1 is SGHDN and CDR2 is FVKESK. The CDR3 loop spans 13 amino acids. J was trimmed by 3 bases and V by 7 bases; bases with no gene match: 6. DNA of the CDR3: TGTGCCAGCACAATTTACAGGGGCTACGAGCAGTACTTC. As protein: CASTIYRGYEQYF.